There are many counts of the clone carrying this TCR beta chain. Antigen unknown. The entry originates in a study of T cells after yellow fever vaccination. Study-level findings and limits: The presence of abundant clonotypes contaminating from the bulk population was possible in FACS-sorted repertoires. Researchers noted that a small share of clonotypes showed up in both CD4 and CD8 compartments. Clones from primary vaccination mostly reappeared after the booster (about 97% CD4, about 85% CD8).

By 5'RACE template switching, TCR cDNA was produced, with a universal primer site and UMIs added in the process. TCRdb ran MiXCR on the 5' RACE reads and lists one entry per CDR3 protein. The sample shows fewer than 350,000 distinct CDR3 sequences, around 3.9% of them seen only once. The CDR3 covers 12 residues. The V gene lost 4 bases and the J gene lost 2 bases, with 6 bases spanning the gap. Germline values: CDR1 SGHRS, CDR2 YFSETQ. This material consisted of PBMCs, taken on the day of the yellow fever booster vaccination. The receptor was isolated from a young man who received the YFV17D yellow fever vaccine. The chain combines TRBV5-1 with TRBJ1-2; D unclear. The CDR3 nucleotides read TGCGCCAGCAGCCAGGAGAACTATGGCTACACCTTC. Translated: CASSQENYGYTF.